These T cell receptor beta chains were read from a single sample in a study of blood T cell repertoires in COVID-19. Clones were read by immunoSEQ multiplex PCR, and TCRdb kept only the in-frame ones, dropping some. The sample comprises 190,000 or so clones, roughly 89% of which are singletons, and 0.88% rests with the top ten. The sequenced sample consisted of peripheral blood. The receptors were gathered from a woman younger than 35 who had recovered from COVID-19. Each CDR3 is given with its conserved first and last residue. Each record gives: D gene, clone size, V gene, J gene, CDR3 protein, CDR3 DNA. D genes are given only for firm matches. A row's size may be missing; if present it is once, few, many or a size class.

>TRBD2|.|TRBV27|TRBJ2-7
CATKLAASSYEQYF
TGTGCCACTAAACTAGCGGCCTCCTCCTACGAGCAGTACTTC
>.|.|TRBV5-5|TRBJ1-1
CASRHSNTEAFF
TGTGCCAGCAGACACAGCAACACTGAAGCTTTCTTT
>TRBD1|.|TRBV7-8|TRBJ1-1
CASSLGGRDRGPNTEAFF
TGTGCCAGCAGCTTAGGGGGCCGGGACAGGGGCCCGAACACTGAAGCTTTCTTT
>.|.|TRBV20-1|TRBJ1-1
CSASDNTEAFF
TGCAGTGCCAGCGATAACACTGAAGCTTTCTTT
>TRBD1|.|TRBV7-2|TRBJ2-7
CASSLKTGPYEQYF
TGTGCCAGCAGCTTGAAGACAGGGCCCTACGAGCAGTACTTC
>TRBD1|.|TRBV5-6|TRBJ1-1
CASSPGTGVASGAFF
TGTGCCAGCAGCCCCGGGACAGGGGTCGCCTCCGGGGCTTTCTTT
>.|.|TRBV4-3|TRBJ2-3
CASSQDHPTGTDTQYF
TGCGCCAGCAGCCAAGATCACCCCACTGGCACAGATACGCAGTATTTT
>.|.|TRBV9|TRBJ1-3
CASRGGAGNTIYF
TGTGCCAGCAGGGGGGGTGCTGGAAACACCATATATTTT
>.|.|TRBV7-8|TRBJ2-7
CASSQTTDFYEQYF
TGTGCCAGCAGCCAGACGACCGACTTCTACGAGCAGTACTTC
>.|.|TRBV7-2|TRBJ1-4
CASSPERTRTNEKLFF
TGTGCCAGCAGCCCCGAAAGGACAAGGACTAATGAAAAACTGTTTTTT
>TRBD1|.|TRBV3-1/TRBV3-2|TRBJ1-1
CGTGDMNTEAFF
TGTGGGACAGGGGACATGAACACTGAAGCTTTCTTT
>.|.|TRBV19|TRBJ1-5
CASSISVWAGPQGNQPQHF
TGTGCCAGTAGTATCTCGGTGTGGGCGGGACCCCAAGGAAATCAGCCCCAGCATTTT
>.|.|TRBV2|TRBJ2-3
CASSEALRGGTDTQYF
TGTGCCAGCAGTGAAGCGCTTCGCGGGGGCACAGATACGCAGTATTTT
>TRBD2|few|TRBV7-9|TRBJ2-3
CASSLVGRDTQYF
TGTGCCAGCAGCTTAGTCGGGAGGGATACGCAGTATTTT
>TRBD1|once|TRBV24-1|TRBJ2-1
CATSDALTGQGWYEQFF
TGTGCCACCAGTGATGCCCTAACAGGACAGGGTTGGTATGAGCAGTTCTTC
>.|.|TRBV6-5|TRBJ1-1
CASSYSTGRDEAFF
TGTGCCAGCAGTTACTCGACTGGGAGGGACGAAGCTTTCTTT
>.|.|TRBV7-9|TRBJ2-3
CASRRSGLETDTQYF
TGTGCCAGCAGGCGTTCGGGACTGGAGACAGATACGCAGTATTTT
>.|few|TRBV7-2|TRBJ2-7
CASSLARDAGEQYF
TGTGCCAGCAGCTTAGCTCGGGACGCGGGGGAGCAGTACTTC
>TRBD1|.|TRBV6-5|TRBJ1-5
CASRTGQGGQPQHF
TGTGCCAGCAGGACGGGACAGGGAGGGCAGCCCCAGCATTTT
>.|.|TRBV27|TRBJ1-5
CASSAGDSNQPQHF
TGTGCCAGCAGTGCAGGGGATAGCAATCAGCCCCAGCATTTT
>.|few|TRBV27|TRBJ1-2
CASSPSAGTPYGYTF
TGTGCCAGCAGCCCATCGGCAGGTACGCCCTATGGCTACACCTTC
>.|.|TRBV7-9|TRBJ1-4
CASSQTVGRGDELFF
TGTGCCAGCAGCCAAACTGTAGGCAGGGGCGATGAACTGTTTTTT
>TRBD1|.|TRBV23-1|TRBJ2-5
CASSLHTGGTNQETQYF
TGCGCCAGCAGTCTTCACACAGGGGGCACTAATCAAGAGACCCAGTACTTC